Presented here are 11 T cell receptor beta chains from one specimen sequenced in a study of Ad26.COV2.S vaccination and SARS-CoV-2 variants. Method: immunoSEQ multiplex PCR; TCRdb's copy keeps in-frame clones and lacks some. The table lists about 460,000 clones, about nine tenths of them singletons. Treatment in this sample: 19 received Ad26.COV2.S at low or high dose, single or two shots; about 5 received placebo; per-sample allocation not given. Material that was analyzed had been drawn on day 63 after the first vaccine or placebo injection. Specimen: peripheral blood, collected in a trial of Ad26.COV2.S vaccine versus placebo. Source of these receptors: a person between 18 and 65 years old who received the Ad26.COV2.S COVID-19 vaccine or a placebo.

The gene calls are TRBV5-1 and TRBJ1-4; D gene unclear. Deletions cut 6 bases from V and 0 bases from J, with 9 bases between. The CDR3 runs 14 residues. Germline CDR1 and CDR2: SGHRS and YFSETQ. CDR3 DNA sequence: TGCGCCAGCAAGGAAGTAACAACTAATGAAAAACTGTTTTTT. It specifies CASKEVTTNEKLFF.

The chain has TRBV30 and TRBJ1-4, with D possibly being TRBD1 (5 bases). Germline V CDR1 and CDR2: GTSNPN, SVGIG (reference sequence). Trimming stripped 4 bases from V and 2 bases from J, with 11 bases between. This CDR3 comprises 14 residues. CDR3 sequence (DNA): TGTGCCTGGACACCCGGGGGGACTAATGAAAAACTGTTTTTT. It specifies CAWTPGGTNEKLFF. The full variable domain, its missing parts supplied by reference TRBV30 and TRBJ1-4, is SQTIHQWPATLVQPVGSPLSLECTVEGTSNPNLYWYRQAAGRGLQLLFYSVGIGQISSEVPQNLSASRPQDRQFILSSKKLLLSDSGFYLCAWTPGGTNEKLFFGSGTQLSVL.

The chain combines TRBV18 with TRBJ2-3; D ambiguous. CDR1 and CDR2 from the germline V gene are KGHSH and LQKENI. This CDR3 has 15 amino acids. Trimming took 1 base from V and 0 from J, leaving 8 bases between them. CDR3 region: CASSPQSTSTDTQYF. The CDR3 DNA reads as TGTGCCAGCTCACCACAATCGACAAGCACAGATACGCAGTATTTT. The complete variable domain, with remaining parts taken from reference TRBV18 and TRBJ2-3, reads NAGVMQNPRHLVRRRGQEARLRCSPMKGHSHVYWYRQLPEEGLKFMVYLQKENIIDESGMPKERFSAEFPKEGPSILRIQQVVRGDSAAYFCASSPQSTSTDTQYFGPGTRLTVL.

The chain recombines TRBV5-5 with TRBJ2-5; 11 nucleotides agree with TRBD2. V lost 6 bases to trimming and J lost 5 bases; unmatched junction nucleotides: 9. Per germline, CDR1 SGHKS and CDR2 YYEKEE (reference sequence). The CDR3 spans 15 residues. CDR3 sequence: CASTKTSGNTETQYF. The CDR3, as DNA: TGTGCCAGCACCAAGACTAGCGGGAACACCGAGACCCAGTACTTC.

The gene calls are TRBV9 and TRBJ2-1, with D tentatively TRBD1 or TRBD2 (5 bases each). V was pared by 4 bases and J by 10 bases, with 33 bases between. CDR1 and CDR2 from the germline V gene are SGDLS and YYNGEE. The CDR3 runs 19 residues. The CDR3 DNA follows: TGTGCCAGCAGCCCCGAGGGGCCACTTCGCGGACGGTCGAATGGAGAGCAGTTCTTC. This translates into CASSPEGPLRGRSNGEQFF.

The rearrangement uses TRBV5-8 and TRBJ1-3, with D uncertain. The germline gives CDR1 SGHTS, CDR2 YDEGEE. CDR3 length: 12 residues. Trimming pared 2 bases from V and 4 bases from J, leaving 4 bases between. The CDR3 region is CASSLMGNTIYF. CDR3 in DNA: TGTGCCAGCAGCTTAATGGGAAACACCATATATTTT.

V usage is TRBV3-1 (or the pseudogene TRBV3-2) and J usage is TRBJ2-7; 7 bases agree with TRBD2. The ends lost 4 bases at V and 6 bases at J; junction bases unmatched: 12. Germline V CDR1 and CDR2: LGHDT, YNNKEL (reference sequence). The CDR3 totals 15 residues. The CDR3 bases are TGTGCCAGCAGCCCATGGCTCAGGGAGGGCACCGAGCAGTACTTC. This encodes CASSPWLREGTEQYF.

The CDR3 DNA is TGTGCCAGCAGCCCAGGGGCGCTAGTGGGGAATGAGCAGTTCTTC. Translating gives CASSPGALVGNEQFF. The J gene is TRBJ2-1, the V gene TRBV11-2, with a possible D match to TRBD1 (6 bases). The CDR3 length is 15 residues. Germline V gives CDR1 SGHAT, CDR2 FQNNGV. The V gene lost 5 bases and the J gene lost 7 bases, with 18 bases spanning the gap. Supplemented by reference TRBV11-2 and TRBJ2-1, the full variable domain reads EAGVAQSPRYKIIEKRQSVAFWCNPISGHATLYWYQQILGQGPKLLIQFQNNGVVDDSQLPKDRFSAERLKGVDSTLKIQPAKLEDSAVYLCASSPGALVGNEQFFGPGTRLTVL.

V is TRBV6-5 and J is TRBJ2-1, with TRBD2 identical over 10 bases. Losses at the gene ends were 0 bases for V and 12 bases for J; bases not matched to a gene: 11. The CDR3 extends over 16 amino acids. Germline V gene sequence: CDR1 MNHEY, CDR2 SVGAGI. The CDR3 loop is CASSYSGLAGVSTQFF. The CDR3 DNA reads TGTGCCAGCAGTTACTCGGGCCTAGCGGGAGTTTCTACGCAGTTCTTC.

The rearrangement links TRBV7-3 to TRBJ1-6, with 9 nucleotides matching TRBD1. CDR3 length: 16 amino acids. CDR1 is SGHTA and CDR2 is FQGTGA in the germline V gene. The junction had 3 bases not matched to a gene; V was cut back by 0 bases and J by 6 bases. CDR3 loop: CASSLTGDRVNSPLHF. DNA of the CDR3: TGTGCCAGCAGCTTAACCGGGGACAGGGTTAATTCACCCCTCCACTTT.

CDR3 nucleotide sequence: TGTGCCAGCAGTTCTCTAGGGAACACTGAAGCTTTCTTT. Its protein product is CASSSLGNTEAFF. The gene calls are TRBV12-3 or TRBV12-4 and TRBJ1-1; D uncertain. The CDR3 spans 13 residues. With 4 bases removed from V and 1 base from J, the gap between germline ends came to 7 bases.